The 2 T cell receptor beta chains in this list originate from one sample, sequenced in a study of radiotherapy plus CTLA-4 blockade in lung cancer. The repertoire was sequenced with immunoSEQ multiplex PCR; TCRdb's copy has only in-frame clones and lacks some. The repertoire holds roughly 73,000 clones, with around 86% as singletons. The specimen was peripheral blood, collected from a patient treated with radiotherapy plus ipilimumab. The receptor source for this set is a human donor with non-small cell lung cancer that progressed on radiotherapy plus ipilimumab.

J is TRBJ2-6 and V is TRBV27, with D possibly being TRBD1 (6 bases). There are 16 residues in the CDR3. Germline CDR1 is MNHEY and CDR2 is SMNVEV (reference sequence). Deletions cut 2 bases from V and 5 bases from J, with 13 bases between. The CDR3 is CASSLSQGFRANVLTF. In DNA form, the CDR3 reads TGTGCCAGCAGTTTAAGCCAGGGGTTTCGGGCCAACGTCCTGACTTTC. Full variable domain (rest looked up from reference TRBV27 and TRBJ2-6): EAQVTQNPRYLITVTGKKLTVTCSQNMNHEYMSWYRQDPGLGLRQIYYSMNVEVTDKGDVPEGYKVSRKEKRNFPLILESPSPNQTSLYFCASSLSQGFRANVLTFGAGSRLTVL.

The genes are TRBV5-5 and TRBJ2-7, with D tentatively TRBD2 (6 bases). Germline lookup yields CDR1 SGHKS and CDR2 YYEKEE (reference sequence). There are 13 residues in the CDR3. V was trimmed by 4 bases and J by 2 bases, leaving 10 bases between them. CDR3 region: CASSPGLAYEQYV. In DNA form, the CDR3 reads TGTGCCAGCAGCCCGGGACTCGCCTACGAGCAGTACGTC.